This TCR beta chain was profiled in a study of blood T cell repertoires in COVID-19. The overall study: Both acute and convalescent COVID-19 samples were obtained from the United States, Italy and Spain. The analysed material was cDNA or gDNA that came from T cells, B-cell-depleted T cells, or PBMCs.

Source study methods: Estimation of nucleated cell counts relied on the amplification of reference gene primers. Some clones are missing from TCRdb's copy, which holds only in-frame ones; the method was immunoSEQ multiplex PCR. V, J and clone size were drawn from that table, and D and trimming were deduced from the DNA. The sample lists some 170,000 clones, approximately 88% occurring once. In germline, CDR1 is LGHDT, CDR2 YNNKEL (reference sequence). CDR3 size: 15 residues. J gave up 1 base and V 5 bases, and 3 bases lay outside the gene matches. Sequencing input: peripheral blood. This receptor was taken from an elderly woman with active or convalescent COVID-19. The chain has TRBV3-1 (or the pseudogene TRBV3-2) and TRBJ1-5; TRBD1 aligns across 9 bases. CDR3 bases: TGTGCCAGCAGCATGGGACAGGGAAGCAATCAGCCCCAGCATTTT. The encoded protein is CASSMGQGSNQPQHF.